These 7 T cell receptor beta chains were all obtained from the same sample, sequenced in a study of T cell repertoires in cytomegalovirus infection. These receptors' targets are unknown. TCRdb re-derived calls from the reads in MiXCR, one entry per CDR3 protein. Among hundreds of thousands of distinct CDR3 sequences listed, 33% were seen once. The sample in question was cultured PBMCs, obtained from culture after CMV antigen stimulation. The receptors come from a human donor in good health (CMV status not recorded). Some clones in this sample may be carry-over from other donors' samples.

CDR3 nucleotides: TGTGCCAGCAGGGCGACTAGCGGGGGCCCGCATACGCAGTATTTT. It yields the protein CASRATSGGPHTQYF. The chain employs TRBV2 and TRBJ2-3, with 12 positions matching TRBD2. The germline V gene has CDR1 SNHLY and CDR2 FYNNEI. V lost 6 bases to trimming and J lost 7 bases; unmatched junction nucleotides: 8. The CDR3 consists of 15 residues.

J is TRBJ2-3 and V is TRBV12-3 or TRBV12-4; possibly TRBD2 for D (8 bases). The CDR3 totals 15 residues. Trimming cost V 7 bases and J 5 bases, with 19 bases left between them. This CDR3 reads CASTGGAGAVDTQYF. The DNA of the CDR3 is TGTGCCAGCACAGGGGGAGCGGGAGCGGTAGATACGCAGTATTTT.

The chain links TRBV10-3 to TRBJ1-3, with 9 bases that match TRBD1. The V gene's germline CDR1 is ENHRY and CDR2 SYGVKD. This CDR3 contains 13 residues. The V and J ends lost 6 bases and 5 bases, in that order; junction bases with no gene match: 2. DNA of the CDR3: TGTGCCATCAGCGGGACAGGGAGAAACACCATATATTTT. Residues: CAISGTGRNTIYF.

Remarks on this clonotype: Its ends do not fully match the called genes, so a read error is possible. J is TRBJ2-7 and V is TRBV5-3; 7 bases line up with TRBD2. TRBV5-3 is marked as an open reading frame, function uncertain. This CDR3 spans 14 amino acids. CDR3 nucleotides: TGTGCCAGCAGCTTGGGGGGGGGGAAGTACGAGCAGTACTTC. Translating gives CASSLGGGKYEQYF.

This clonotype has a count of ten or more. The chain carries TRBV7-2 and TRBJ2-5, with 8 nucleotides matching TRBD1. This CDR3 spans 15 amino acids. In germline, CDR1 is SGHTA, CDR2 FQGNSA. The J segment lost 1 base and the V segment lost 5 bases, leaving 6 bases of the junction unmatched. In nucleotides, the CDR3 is TGTGCCAGCAGCACCGGACAGGGAGCCCAAGAGACCCAGTACTTC. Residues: CASSTGQGAQETQYF.

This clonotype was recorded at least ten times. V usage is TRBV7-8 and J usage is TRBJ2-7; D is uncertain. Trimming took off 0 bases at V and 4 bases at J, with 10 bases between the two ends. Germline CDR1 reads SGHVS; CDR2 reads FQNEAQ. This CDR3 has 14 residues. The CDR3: CASSLAYPVYEQYF. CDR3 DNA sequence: TGTGCCAGCAGCTTAGCGTACCCGGTTTACGAGCAGTACTTC.

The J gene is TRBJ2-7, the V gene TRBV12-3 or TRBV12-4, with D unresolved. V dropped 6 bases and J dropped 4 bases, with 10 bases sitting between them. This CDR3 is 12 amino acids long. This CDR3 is CASSTTEYEQYF. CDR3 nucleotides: TGTGCCAGCAGCACGACGGAGTACGAGCAGTACTTC.